This T cell receptor beta chain was identified in a study of blood T cell repertoires in COVID-19. J was trimmed by 5 bases and V by 8 bases; bases with no gene match: 3. CDR1 is SNHLY, CDR2 FYNNEI, per germline. CDR3 size: 14 residues. Clones were sequenced by immunoSEQ multiplex PCR, and TCRdb holds only the in-frame ones, with some missing. This table has about 360,000 clones, roughly four fifths appearing once. Material for sequencing was peripheral blood. The TCR sequence derives from a human donor with acute or convalescent COVID-19. The donor label of this sample is uncertain. This chain joins TRBV2 and TRBJ2-1; TRBD2 matches 13 bases. CDR3 sequence (DNA): TGTGCCAGCCGGGGGACTAGCGGGAACAATGAGCAGTTCTTC. Translation: CASRGTSGNNEQFF.